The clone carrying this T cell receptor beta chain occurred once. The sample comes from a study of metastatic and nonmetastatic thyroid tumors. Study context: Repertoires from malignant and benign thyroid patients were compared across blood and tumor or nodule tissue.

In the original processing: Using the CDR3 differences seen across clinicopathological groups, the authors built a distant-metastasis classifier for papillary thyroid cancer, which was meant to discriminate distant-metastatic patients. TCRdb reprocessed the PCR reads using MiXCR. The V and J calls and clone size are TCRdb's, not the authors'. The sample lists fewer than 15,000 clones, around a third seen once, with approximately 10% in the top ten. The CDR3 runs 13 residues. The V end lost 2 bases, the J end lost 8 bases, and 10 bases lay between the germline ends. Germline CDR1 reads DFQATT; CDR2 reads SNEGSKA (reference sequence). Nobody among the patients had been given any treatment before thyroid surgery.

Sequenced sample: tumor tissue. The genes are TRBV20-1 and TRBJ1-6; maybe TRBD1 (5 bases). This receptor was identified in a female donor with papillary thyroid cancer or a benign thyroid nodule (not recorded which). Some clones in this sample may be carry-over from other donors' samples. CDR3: CSARPGNHSPLHF. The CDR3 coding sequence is TGCAGTGCTAGACCAGGGAACCATTCACCCCTCCACTTT.